This TCR beta chain was obtained from a study of OX40 agonist ivuxolimab in advanced cancers. Study-wide background: Dose-escalation patients suffered from hepatocellular carcinoma, melanoma, renal cell or head and neck cancer. Previous treatment with anti-PD-1, anti-PD-L1 or anti-CTLA-4 therapy was allowed; over 35% had received some. General study points: The average count of expanded clones was higher among CD8+ T cells than among CD4+.

Concerning this clone itself: Its antigen remains unknown.

TCRdb keeps only in-frame clones here, not all; method: immunoSEQ multiplex PCR. This table holds 80,000 or so clones, 85% to 90% found once. This CDR3 is built from 12 residues. Trimming removed 3 bases from V and 4 bases from J; junction bases left unmatched: 1. CDR1 is GTSNPN, CDR2 SVGIG, per germline (reference sequence). The sample here was CD4+ or CD8+ T cells sorted from blood, taken in a trial of the OX40 agonist ivuxolimab. The TCR sequence derives from an adult with an advanced solid tumor such as melanoma, head and neck, liver or kidney cancer. The V call is TRBV30, the J call TRBJ2-5, with 8 bases identical to TRBD1. CDR3 coding DNA: TGTGCCTGGAGAGACAGGGGAGAGACCCAGTACTTC. Protein sequence: CAWRDRGETQYF.